Shown below are 9 T cell receptor beta chains from a single sample sequenced in a study of human T cells and chemical hapten exposure. The study extracted total RNA from unfractionated whole blood. TCRdb redid the calling of the 5' RACE reads with MiXCR, one entry per CDR3 protein. The sample records around 140,000 distinct CDR3 sequences, approximately 4% being singletons. Receptor source: a female donor in good health.

At least ten counts were recorded for this clonotype. The chain joins TRBV5-5 to TRBJ2-4, with no clear D. CDR3 length equals 15 residues. V dropped 4 bases and J dropped 8 bases, with 19 bases sitting between them. Looked up from germline, CDR1 is SGHKS and CDR2 is YYEKEE (reference sequence). The DNA of the CDR3 is TGTGCCAGCAGCCCGCCCCGAGGTCGCGGCGACATTCAGTACTTC. The encoded protein is CASSPPRGRGDIQYF.

The table lists this clonotype with many counts. The CDR3 DNA is TGTGCCAGCCGAGGACAGGGTAGATCACCCCTCCACTTT. It encodes CASRGQGRSPLHF. The chain couples TRBV3-1 to TRBJ1-6; 8 nucleotides line up with TRBD1. This CDR3 is 13 amino acids long. Trimming removed 8 bases from V and 10 bases from J; junction bases left unmatched: 7. Germline CDR1 and CDR2: LGHDT and YNNKEL (reference sequence).

The sample holds many counts of this clonotype. The chain is built from TRBV5-1 and TRBJ2-5, with 8 positions matching TRBD2. The CDR3 runs 14 residues. With 6 bases clipped from V and 2 bases from J, the junction kept 6 bases outside the gene matches. Germline V gene data show CDR1 as SGHRS and CDR2 as YFSETQ. CDR3 sequence reads: CASTYSGAQETQYF. CDR3 in DNA: TGCGCCAGCACTTATAGCGGGGCTCAAGAGACCCAGTACTTC.

This clonotype was observed at least ten times. This chain connects TRBV12-3 or TRBV12-4 to TRBJ2-7; D not resolved. The CDR3 is 14 residues long. Trimming took 7 bases from V and 1 from J, leaving 14 bases between them. The CDR3 DNA reads TGTGCCAGCACCTCCGAAGGGCCATCCTACGAGCAGTACTTC. Its translation: CASTSEGPSYEQYF.

This clonotype was detected many times. The chain carries TRBV5-4 and TRBJ2-7; 9 positions match TRBD1. V gave up 4 bases and J gave up 5 bases; unmatched junction bases: 10. In germline, CDR1 is SGHNT, CDR2 YYREEE (reference sequence). This CDR3 comprises 15 residues. CDR3 residues: CASSRAGTGSHEQYF. DNA of the CDR3: TGTGCCAGCAGCCGGGCCGGGACAGGGAGCCACGAGCAGTACTTC.

The table lists this clonotype with a few counts. The rearrangement uses TRBV4-1 and TRBJ2-3; D perhaps matches TRBD1 (6 bases). With 4 bases removed from V and 0 bases from J, the gap between germline ends came to 11 bases. The CDR3 length is 15 residues. The germline CDR1 and CDR2 sequences are MGHRA and YSYEKL. The CDR3 DNA reads TGCGCCAGCAGCCGAATTGGACAGAGCACAGATACGCAGTATTTT. Protein: CASSRIGQSTDTQYF.

This chain links TRBV5-6 with TRBJ2-5; no reliable D call. The CDR3 is 14 residues long. Germline lookup yields CDR1 SGHDT and CDR2 YYEEEE. The V end lost 1 base, the J end lost 2 bases, and 9 bases lay between the germline ends. CDR3: CASSLPENQETQYF. Written as DNA, the CDR3 is TGTGCCAGCAGCTTGCCCGAAAATCAAGAGACCCAGTACTTC.

This clonotype was counted a few times. The chain links TRBV5-4 to TRBJ2-7, with D tentatively TRBD2 (6 bases). Germline V CDR1 and CDR2: SGHNT, YYREEE (reference sequence). V was pared by 3 bases and J by 9 bases, with 13 bases between. CDR3 size: 12 residues. The CDR3 spells CASSSGGGWQYF. The CDR3 DNA reads TGTGCCAGCAGCTCCGGTGGGGGGTGGCAGTACTTC.

The rearrangement links TRBV6-1 to TRBJ1-5, with a possible D match to TRBD1 (6 bases). CDR1 is MNHNS, CDR2 SASEGT, per germline. The CDR3 runs to 18 residues. V lost 3 bases and J lost 4, with 22 bases in between. The CDR3 DNA reads TGTGCCAGCAGTGACCCTAGGGGGGGCGGGGATCGAAATCAGCCCCAGCATTTT. It encodes CASSDPRGGGDRNQPQHF.